These 22 T cell receptor beta chains were sequenced from one sample in a study of identical twins. TCRdb called the 5' RACE reads again in MiXCR, with one record for every CDR3 protein. The sample lists around 480,000 distinct CDR3 sequences; about 14% were seen once. The same data also went into a second study, on yellow fever vaccine responses in identical twins.

Sequenced sample: CD4+ T cells sorted from blood. These receptors all stem from a woman between 18 and 29 years old in good health.

The gene calls are TRBV29-1 and TRBJ2-1; 8 bases match TRBD2. The CDR3 extends over 14 amino acids. Germline V gene data show CDR1 as SQVTM and CDR2 as ANQGSEA. V lost 6 bases and J lost 3; bases outside the gene matches: 7. CDR3 amino acids: CSVGRGANYNEQFF. The CDR3 nucleotides read TGCAGCGTCGGGCGGGGGGCAAACTACAATGAGCAGTTCTTC.

This sequence joins TRBV5-1 and TRBJ2-1; D gene unclear. The V end lost 0 bases, the J end lost 8 bases, and 6 bases lay between the germline ends. In germline, CDR1 is SGHRS, CDR2 YFSETQ. There are 12 residues in the CDR3. The CDR3 region is CASSLEAYEQFF. The CDR3 nucleotides read TGCGCCAGCAGCTTGGAAGCCTATGAGCAGTTCTTC.

The V gene is TRBV6-2 or TRBV6-3, the J gene TRBJ2-2; possibly TRBD2 for D (5 bases). Germline V gene data show CDR1 as MNHEY and CDR2 as SVGEGT. Trimming pared 6 bases from V and 5 bases from J, leaving 10 bases between. The CDR3 runs 13 residues. The chain's CDR3 is CASRSGKTGELFF. The CDR3 DNA is TGTGCCAGCAGGTCGGGAAAAACCGGGGAGCTGTTTTTT.

V and J are TRBV4-3 and TRBJ2-5; 11 bases align to TRBD1. V trimming: 3 bases; J trimming: 4 bases; junction bases outside the gene matches: 7. The CDR3 runs 16 residues. Germline CDR1 is LGHNA and CDR2 is YSLEER. The CDR3 here is CASSHSPGTGGETQYF. As DNA, the CDR3 is TGCGCCAGCAGCCACAGCCCCGGGACAGGGGGAGAGACCCAGTACTTC.

This clonotype has a handful of counts. This sequence joins TRBV6-2 or TRBV6-3 and TRBJ2-2; 9 bases align to TRBD1. The CDR3 totals 15 residues. CDR1 is MNHEY and CDR2 is SVGEGT in the germline V gene. The ends lost 5 bases at V and 6 bases at J; junction bases unmatched: 7. CDR3 bases: TGTGCCAGCAGTGACGACAGGGGGGAGTCCGGGGAGCTGTTTTTT. It encodes CASSDDRGESGELFF.

Only a few counts were recorded for this clonotype. V usage is TRBV4-2 and J usage is TRBJ2-3; possibly TRBD2 for D (6 bases). Germline V gives CDR1 LGHNA, CDR2 YNFKEQ. V was shortened by 7 bases and J by 0 bases, with 11 bases between the two germline ends. There are 14 residues in the CDR3. The CDR3 DNA sequence: TGTGCCAGCACCATTAGCGGTAGCACAGATACGCAGTATTTT. It encodes CASTISGSTDTQYF.

This clonotype was detected ten times or more. The chain recombines TRBV29-1 with TRBJ2-3; D is ambiguous. Germline CDR1 reads SQVTM; CDR2 reads ANQGSEA. There are 12 residues in the CDR3. Trimming removed 5 bases at V and 4 bases at J, with 10 bases between. The CDR3 DNA reads as TGCAGCGTTCAGAAGGTTTCAGATACGCAGTATTTT. It is translated as CSVQKVSDTQYF.

This clonotype was counted between two and nine times. The chain employs TRBV4-1 and TRBJ2-7; 7 nucleotides line up with TRBD1. In germline, CDR1 is MGHRA, CDR2 YSYEKL. The CDR3 length is 13 residues. V was clipped by 5 bases and J by 5 bases; unmatched bases: 6. CDR3 sequence: CASSGTGVHEQYF. CDR3 nucleotide sequence: TGCGCCAGCAGCGGCACAGGGGTCCACGAGCAGTACTTC.

This chain joins TRBV7-8 and TRBJ1-5; the D gene is possibly TRBD1 (5 bases). Germline V gives CDR1 SGHVS, CDR2 FQNEAQ. The CDR3 length is 16 residues. With 5 bases removed from V and 2 bases from J, the gap between germline ends came to 16 bases. The CDR3 loop reads CASSDQQVRGNQPQHF. CDR3 nucleotide sequence: TGTGCCAGCAGCGACCAACAGGTAAGGGGCAATCAGCCCCAGCATTTT.

This clonotype was seen only a few times. The V and J genes are TRBV5-6 and TRBJ2-7; 10 nucleotides line up with TRBD1. The V and J ends lost 0 bases and 5 bases, in that order; junction bases with no gene match: 5. CDR1 SGHDT and CDR2 YYEEEE come from the germline V gene. The length of the CDR3 is 15 residues. CDR3 coding DNA: TGTGCCAGCAGCTTGGAGGACAGGGGGGTCCACGAGCAGTACTTC. It encodes CASSLEDRGVHEQYF. Together with reference TRBV5-6 and TRBJ2-7, the CDR3 gives the full variable domain: DAGVTQSPTHLIKTRGQQVTLRCSPKSGHDTVSWYQQALGQGPQFIFQYYEEEERQRGNFPDRFSGHQFPNYSSELNVNALLLGDSALYLCASSLEDRGVHEQYFGPGTRLTVT.

In this sample, this clonotype turned up a few times. The V and J genes are TRBV3-1 and TRBJ2-7, with 12 bases that match TRBD2. Germline V gene data show CDR1 as LGHDT and CDR2 as YNNKEL (reference sequence). Unmatched junction bases numbered 15, after V lost 3 bases and J lost 6 bases. This CDR3 is built from 18 residues. This CDR3 is CASSHPLNRLAGAREQYF. CDR3 DNA sequence: TGTGCCAGCAGCCATCCCCTGAACAGACTAGCGGGAGCCCGCGAGCAGTACTTC.

This clonotype came up a few times. The genes are TRBV7-8 and TRBJ2-2; 7 nucleotides match TRBD1. The germline V gene encodes CDR1 SGHVS and CDR2 FQNEAQ. The V segment lost 6 bases and the J segment 3 bases; nucleotides outside the gene matches: 10. This CDR3 has 16 residues. The CDR3 region has the DNA TGTGCCAGCAGATCTAGACAGGGTTGGGACACCGGGGAGCTGTTTTTT. Its translation: CASRSRQGWDTGELFF.

This chain joins TRBV3-1 and TRBJ2-1, with 11 bases aligning to TRBD2. Germline V gene data show CDR1 as LGHDT and CDR2 as YNNKEL (reference sequence). This CDR3 is built from 19 residues. J lost 2 bases, V lost 0 bases, and 9 bases had no gene match. The DNA of the CDR3 is TGTGCCAGCAGCCAAGATCGTCTAGCGGGAGGCCGACCCTACAATGAGCAGTTCTTC. As protein: CASSQDRLAGGRPYNEQFF.

J is TRBJ1-1 and V is TRBV3-1; tentative D call: TRBD1 (5 bases). Trimming shortened V by 4 bases and J by 5 bases, and 17 bases separated the two germline ends. This CDR3 is built from 15 residues. Germline V CDR1 and CDR2: LGHDT, YNNKEL (reference sequence). The DNA for the CDR3 is TGTGCCAGCAGCCGTACGACCTTATGGGGGACTGAAGCTTTCTTT. It translates to CASSRTTLWGTEAFF.

The table lists this clonotype with a few counts. This chain joins TRBV7-2 and TRBJ1-5; unclear D gene. V gave up 1 base and J gave up 6 bases, with 10 bases separating them. Germline-derived CDR1 and CDR2 are SGHTA and FQGNSA. CDR3 length: 14 amino acids. The CDR3 here is CASSLGSGGQPQHF. DNA for the CDR3: TGTGCCAGCAGCTTAGGGTCTGGAGGTCAGCCCCAGCATTTT. Variable domain in full (rest from reference TRBV7-2 and TRBJ1-5): GAGVSQSPSNKVTEKGKDVELRCDPISGHTALYWYRQSLGQGLEFLIYFQGNSAPDKSGLPSDRFSAERTGGSVSTLTIQRTQQEDSAVYLCASSLGSGGQPQHFGDGTRLSIL.

As regards this clonotype: One end of the junction fails to match germline, which may point to a read error. The chain employs TRBV7-2 and TRBJ1-2; D is unresolved. The length of the CDR3 is 11 residues. The germline gives CDR1 SGHTA, CDR2 FQGNSA. CDR3 nucleotide sequence: TGTGCCAGCAGCGTGGGCTATGGTTACACCTTC. Encoded protein: CASSVGYGYTF.

This clonotype was observed a few times. The chain links TRBV4-2 to TRBJ1-3, with unresolved D. The CDR3 runs 13 residues. Germline V gives CDR1 LGHNA, CDR2 YNFKEQ. V dropped 0 bases and J dropped 7 bases, with 7 bases sitting between them. CDR3 amino acids: CASSQDSMNTIYF. The CDR3 DNA reads as TGTGCCAGCAGCCAAGATAGCATGAACACCATATATTTT.

The V gene is TRBV29-1, the J gene TRBJ2-7; 11 nucleotides agree with TRBD2. Germline CDR1 reads SQVTM; CDR2 reads ANQGSEA. Trimming removed 6 bases from V and 3 bases from J; junction bases left unmatched: 7. This CDR3 has 14 amino acids. DNA of the CDR3: TGCAGCGTGGACACCGGGACTAGCGGCTACGAGCAGTACTTC. This encodes CSVDTGTSGYEQYF.

In its sample, this clonotype was seen many times. This chain uses TRBV10-3 with TRBJ2-7; TRBD1 agrees at 8 bases. The CDR3 totals 13 residues. With V trimmed by 6 bases and J by 3 bases, 4 bases remained unmatched. Looked up from germline, CDR1 is ENHRY and CDR2 is SYGVKD. The CDR3 here is CAISRTGNYEQYF. In DNA form, the CDR3 reads TGTGCCATCAGCAGGACAGGGAACTACGAGCAGTACTTC.

The rearrangement joins TRBV5-1 to TRBJ1-2; 8 nucleotides agree with TRBD1. This CDR3 contains 13 residues. J lost 7 bases, V lost 5 bases, and 7 bases had no gene match. CDR1 SGHRS and CDR2 YFSETQ come from the germline V gene. The CDR3 nucleotides read TGCGCCAGCAGGCCAACGACAGGGGCTGGCTACACCTTC. Protein: CASRPTTGAGYTF.

V gene TRBV7-9 combines with J gene TRBJ2-2; maybe TRBD2 (7 bases). CDR3 size: 17 residues. Trimming left V 5 bases short and J 5 bases short, with 21 bases between. Germline loops: CDR1 SEHNR, CDR2 FQNEAQ (reference sequence). CDR3 in DNA: TGTGCCAGCAGCCCCATGCGGGGGACGGGGGCTACCGGGGAGCTGTTTTTT. Translating gives CASSPMRGTGATGELFF.

The chain recombines TRBV27 with TRBJ2-3; weak D call: TRBD1 (5 bases). The CDR3 consists of 16 residues. Germline V lookup: CDR1 MNHEY, CDR2 SMNVEV (reference sequence). Trimming cost V 4 bases and J 0 bases, with 14 bases left between them. CDR3 coding DNA: TGTGCCAGCAGTTCACGCAGGGTCCTTAGCACAGATACGCAGTATTTT. Translated: CASSSRRVLSTDTQYF.